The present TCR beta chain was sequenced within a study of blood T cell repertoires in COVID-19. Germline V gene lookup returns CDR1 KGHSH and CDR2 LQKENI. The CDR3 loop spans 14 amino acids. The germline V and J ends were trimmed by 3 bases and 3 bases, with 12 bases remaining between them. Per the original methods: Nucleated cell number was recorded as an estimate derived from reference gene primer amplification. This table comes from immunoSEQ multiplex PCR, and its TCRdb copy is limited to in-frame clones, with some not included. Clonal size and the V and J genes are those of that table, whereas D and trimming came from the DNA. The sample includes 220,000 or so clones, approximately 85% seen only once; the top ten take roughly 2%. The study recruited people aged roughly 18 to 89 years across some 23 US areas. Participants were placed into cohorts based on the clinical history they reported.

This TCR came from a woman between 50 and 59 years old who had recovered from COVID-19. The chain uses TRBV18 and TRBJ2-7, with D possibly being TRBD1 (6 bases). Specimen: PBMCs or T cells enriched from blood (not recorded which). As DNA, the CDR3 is TGTGCCAGCTCACCCCTCCGGGACAACTACGAGCAGTACTTC. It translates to CASSPLRDNYEQYF.